The 22 T cell receptor beta chains below all came from one sample that was sequenced in a study of T-cell reconstitution after alpha-beta-depleted transplantation in children. Unique molecular identifiers were used in preparing the TCRbeta library. In TCRdb, the PCR reads were re-called with MiXCR into one record per CDR3 protein. The sample consists of around 450,000 distinct CDR3 sequences, about 17% of them appearing once. Material: PBMCs, mostly from graft donor cells, obtained 360 days after TCRalphabeta/CD19-depleted stem cell transplant. The receptors here all came from a boy less than two years old who had a stem cell transplant for Wiskott-Aldrich syndrome, so the T cells may come from the graft donor.

In this sample, this clonotype turned up a few times. This chain uses TRBV12-3 or TRBV12-4 with TRBJ1-5; 9 bases are a match to TRBD1. The CDR3 spans 17 residues. The V and J ends lost 5 bases and 2 bases, in that order; junction bases with no gene match: 10. The CDR3 DNA is TGTGCCAGCAGTCATAGTAGGACAGGGGAGGGCAATCAGCCCCAGCATTTT. Translating gives CASSHSRTGEGNQPQHF.

This clonotype was seen many times. The genes are TRBV10-3 and TRBJ2-2; unclear D gene. Germline V gives CDR1 ENHRY, CDR2 SYGVKD. Trimming took off 0 bases at V and 0 bases at J, with 2 bases between the two ends. CDR3 size: 14 residues. The CDR3 DNA reads TGTGCCATCAGTGAGTCGACGAACACCGGGGAGCTGTTTTTT. As protein: CAISESTNTGELFF.

This rearrangement joins TRBV3-1 to TRBJ2-7, with TRBD1 as a possible D gene (5 bases). Per the germline V gene, CDR1 is LGHDT and CDR2 is YNNKEL (reference sequence). The V end lost 0 bases, the J end lost 0 bases, and 9 bases lay between the germline ends. The CDR3 sequence is 15 residues long. CDR3 coding DNA: TGTGCCAGCAGCCAAGACTGGGGCAGCTCCTACGAGCAGTACTTC. It translates to CASSQDWGSSYEQYF.

This clonotype was counted once. The DNA for the CDR3 is TGTGCCAGCAGCCCATGGGACGCACCTAACTATGGCTACACCTTC. It encodes CASSPWDAPNYGYTF. J is TRBJ1-2 and V is TRBV5-8; D possibly corresponds to TRBD1 (5 bases). V was shortened by 4 bases and J by 0 bases, with 13 bases between the two germline ends. CDR1 SGHTS and CDR2 YDEGEE come from the germline V gene. CDR3 length: 15 residues.

V usage is TRBV7-6 and J usage is TRBJ2-3, with 8 bases matching TRBD2. Trimming took 0 bases from V and 0 from J; bases not matched to a gene: 5. The germline gives CDR1 SGHVS, CDR2 FNYEAQ. The CDR3 is made up of 17 amino acids. The CDR3 DNA is TGTGCCAGCAGCTTAGCGGGGGCTAGCGGGAGCACAGATACGCAGTATTTT. This translates into CASSLAGASGSTDTQYF. Full variable domain (missing parts from reference TRBV7-6 and TRBJ2-3): GAGVSQSPRYKVTKRGQDVALRCDPISGHVSLYWYRQALGQGPEFLTYFNYEAQQDKSGLPNDRFSAERPEGSISTLTIQRTEQRDSAMYRCASSLAGASGSTDTQYFGPGTRLTVL.

The chain links TRBV7-9 to TRBJ2-1, with D unclear. The CDR3 has 14 residues. Looked up from germline, CDR1 is SEHNR and CDR2 is FQNEAQ (reference sequence). With 1 base removed from V and 6 bases from J, the gap between germline ends came to 10 bases. The CDR3 protein is CASSLGVTTNEQFF. CDR3 nucleotides: TGTGCCAGCAGCTTAGGTGTGACCACCAATGAGCAGTTCTTC.

The V call is TRBV12-3 or TRBV12-4, the J call TRBJ2-7, with 9 bases that match TRBD1. V shed 1 base and J 5 bases; nucleotides not matched to a gene: 6. The length of the CDR3 is 15 residues. CDR3 sequence (DNA): TGTGCCAGCAGTTTAGGGGGACAGGGTGGGGACGAGCAGTACTTC. It yields the protein CASSLGGQGGDEQYF.

The gene calls are TRBV6-5 and TRBJ2-2, with 8 bases that match TRBD1. CDR3 length equals 15 residues. V was clipped by 2 bases and J by 4 bases; unmatched bases: 3. Germline CDR1 and CDR2: MNHEY and SVGAGI. CDR3 coding DNA: TGTGCCAGCAGTTACAGCAGGGGGCTCACCGGGGAGCTGTTTTTT. Translated: CASSYSRGLTGELFF.

This clonotype appeared a few times. The V gene is TRBV18, the J gene TRBJ2-1; D is undetermined. CDR1 and CDR2 (germline): KGHSH, LQKENI. The length of the CDR3 is 16 residues. V lost 2 bases, J lost 9 bases, and 20 bases lay in between. As DNA, the CDR3 is TGTGCCAGCTCACCAATTGGCTGGCAGGCCCTGGGTGAGCAGTTCTTC. It is translated as CASSPIGWQALGEQFF.

V gene TRBV12-3 or TRBV12-4 combines with J gene TRBJ2-1; D remains ambiguous. V dropped 3 bases and J dropped 6 bases, with 6 bases sitting between them. This CDR3 has 12 amino acids. The DNA for the CDR3 is TGTGCCAGCAGTTTGAGTGCCAATGAGCAGTTCTTC. The encoded protein is CASSLSANEQFF.

V usage is TRBV5-1 and J usage is TRBJ2-1; possibly TRBD2 for D (6 bases). This CDR3 comprises 15 residues. The ends were cut back, 9 bases at V and 0 bases at J, with 16 bases in the middle. CDR1 SGHRS and CDR2 YFSETQ come from the germline V gene. Here the CDR3 reads CATKTSPSSYNEQFF. The CDR3 coding sequence is TGCGCCACCAAGACTAGTCCAAGCTCCTACAATGAGCAGTTCTTC.

This clonotype was observed a handful of times. The chain links TRBV20-1 to TRBJ2-7; D possibly corresponds to TRBD1 (5 bases). V gave up 5 bases and J gave up 1 base, with 15 bases separating them. Per germline, CDR1 DFQATT and CDR2 SNEGSKA (reference sequence). The length of the CDR3 is 14 residues. Here the CDR3 DNA reads TGCAGTGCTCAAGCAGGGTTCGGATCCTACGAGCAGTACTTC. Encoded protein: CSAQAGFGSYEQYF.

J is TRBJ2-7 and V is TRBV27; D is unresolved. The V end was cut by 10 bases, the J end by 6 bases, with 10 bases between. CDR1 MNHEY and CDR2 SMNVEV come from the germline V gene (reference sequence). The CDR3 sequence is 10 residues long. The CDR3 DNA sequence: TGTGCCACCTGGTGGTTCGAGCAGTACTTC. Translated, it gives CATWWFEQYF.

V and J are TRBV5-1 and TRBJ2-3, with 10 bases aligning to TRBD1. The CDR3 extends over 16 amino acids. Trimming cost V 0 bases and J 2 bases; bases outside gene matches: 3. Per the germline V gene, CDR1 is SGHRS and CDR2 is YFSETQ. The CDR3 nucleotides are TGCGCCAGCAGCTTGGGGGACAGGGGAAACACAGATACGCAGTATTTT. Translating it yields CASSLGDRGNTDTQYF.

The CDR3 sequence: CASRPSGTGYYEQYF. CDR3 DNA: TGCGCCAGCAGACCTTCAGGGACAGGTTATTACGAGCAGTACTTC. This rearrangement joins TRBV5-1 to TRBJ2-7; 8 nucleotides line up with TRBD1. CDR1 is SGHRS, CDR2 YFSETQ, per germline. The CDR3 has 15 residues. The V segment lost 5 bases and the J segment 4 bases; nucleotides outside the gene matches: 11.

The rearrangement links TRBV20-1 to TRBJ1-2; tentatively, D is TRBD1 (5 bases). The germline V gene has CDR1 DFQATT and CDR2 SNEGSKA (reference sequence). With 6 bases removed from V and 8 bases from J, the gap between germline ends came to 13 bases. The CDR3 contains 11 residues. As DNA, the CDR3 is TGCAGTGCGGGGCGGGGTGGCGGCTACACCTTC. Translation: CSAGRGGGYTF.

The rearrangement uses TRBV20-1 and TRBJ2-7; a possible D gene is TRBD2 (5 bases). CDR1 DFQATT and CDR2 SNEGSKA come from the germline V gene (reference sequence). This CDR3 contains 13 residues. Trimming removed 5 bases at V and 0 bases at J, with 11 bases between. The DNA for the CDR3 is TGCAGTGCTCAGCGGAGGCACTCCTACGAGCAGTACTTC. This gives the protein CSAQRRHSYEQYF.

V usage is TRBV12-3 or TRBV12-4 and J usage is TRBJ2-7; TRBD1 agrees at 7 bases. Trimming removed 2 bases from V and 3 bases from J; junction bases left unmatched: 1. The CDR3 has 13 amino acids. CDR3 sequence: CASSLTGDYEQYF. The CDR3 coding sequence is TGTGCCAGCAGTTTAACAGGGGACTACGAGCAGTACTTC.

The chain is built from TRBV5-6 and TRBJ2-1; TRBD2 aligns across 7 bases. This CDR3 contains 15 residues. Per the germline V gene, CDR1 is SGHDT and CDR2 is YYEEEE. V lost 2 bases and J lost 5; bases outside the gene matches: 7. CDR3 sequence (DNA): TGTGCCAGCAGCTTAGGACTAGTTAAGAACAATGAGCAGTTCTTC. This encodes CASSLGLVKNNEQFF. Variable domain in full (rest from reference TRBV5-6 and TRBJ2-1): DAGVTQSPTHLIKTRGQQVTLRCSPKSGHDTVSWYQQALGQGPQFIFQYYEEEERQRGNFPDRFSGHQFPNYSSELNVNALLLGDSALYLCASSLGLVKNNEQFFGPGTRLTVL.

There are a few counts of this clonotype. The chain couples TRBV2 to TRBJ2-3; TRBD2 agrees at 9 bases. CDR3 length: 16 residues. Germline V gives CDR1 SNHLY, CDR2 FYNNEI. Unmatched junction bases numbered 12, after V lost 3 bases and J lost 8 bases. DNA of the CDR3: TGTGCCAGCAGTGACGGTAGCGGGGGCGCACGGGGTACGCAGTATTTT. This codes for CASSDGSGGARGTQYF.

The chain combines TRBV7-2 with TRBJ2-7; 7 bases are shared with TRBD2. The CDR3 loop spans 15 amino acids. Germline assignment: CDR1 SGHTA and CDR2 FQGNSA. With 5 bases clipped from V and 3 bases from J, the junction kept 10 bases outside the gene matches. CDR3 nucleotide sequence: TGTGCCAGCAGCCCACAGCCTAGCGGATTCTACGAGCAGTACTTC. Translated: CASSPQPSGFYEQYF. Based on the CDR3 plus reference TRBV7-2 and TRBJ2-7, the full variable domain is GAGVSQSPSNKVTEKGKDVELRCDPISGHTALYWYRQSLGQGLEFLIYFQGNSAPDKSGLPSDRFSAERTGGSVSTLTIQRTQQEDSAVYLCASSPQPSGFYEQYFGPGTRLTVT.

CDR3 nucleotide sequence: TGTGCCAGCAGCTTTGGGTTCCAGAAGTTCTTC. The encoded protein is CASSFGFQKFF. The genes are TRBV11-2 and TRBJ2-1; no firm D call. Looked up from germline, CDR1 is SGHAT and CDR2 is FQNNGV. Trimming removed 3 bases from V and 14 bases from J, with 11 bases in between. CDR3 length equals 11 residues. The full variable domain, rest sourced from reference TRBV11-2 and TRBJ2-1, is EAGVAQSPRYKIIEKRQSVAFWCNPISGHATLYWYQQILGQGPKLLIQFQNNGVVDDSQLPKDRFSAERLKGVDSTLKIQPAKLEDSAVYLCASSFGFQKFFGPGTRLTVL.